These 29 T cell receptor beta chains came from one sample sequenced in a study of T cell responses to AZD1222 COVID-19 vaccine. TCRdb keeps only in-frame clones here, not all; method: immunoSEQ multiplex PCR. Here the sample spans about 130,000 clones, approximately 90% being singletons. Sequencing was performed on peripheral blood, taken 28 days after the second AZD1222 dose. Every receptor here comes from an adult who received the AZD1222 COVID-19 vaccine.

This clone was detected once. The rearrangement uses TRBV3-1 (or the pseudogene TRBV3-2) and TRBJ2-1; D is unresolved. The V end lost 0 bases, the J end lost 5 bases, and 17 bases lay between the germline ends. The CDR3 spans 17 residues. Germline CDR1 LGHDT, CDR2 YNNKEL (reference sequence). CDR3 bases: TGTGCCAGCAGCCAAGAAGGTTGGGGTCTGAGGCACAATGAGCAGTTCTTC. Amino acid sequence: CASSQEGWGLRHNEQFF.

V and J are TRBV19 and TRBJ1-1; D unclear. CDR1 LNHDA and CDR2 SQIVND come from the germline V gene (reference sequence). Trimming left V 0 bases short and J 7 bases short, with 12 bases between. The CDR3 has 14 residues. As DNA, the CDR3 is TGTGCCAGTAGTATAGAGCACGAGGCAATTGAAGCTTTCTTT. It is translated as CASSIEHEAIEAFF.

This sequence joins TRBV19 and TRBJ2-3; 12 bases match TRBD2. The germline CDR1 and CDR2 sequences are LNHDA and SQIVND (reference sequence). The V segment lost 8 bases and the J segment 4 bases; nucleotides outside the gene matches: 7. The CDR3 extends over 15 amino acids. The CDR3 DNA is TGTGCCAGTGATTCCGGGACTAGCGGGCCAGATACGCAGTATTTT. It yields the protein CASDSGTSGPDTQYF.

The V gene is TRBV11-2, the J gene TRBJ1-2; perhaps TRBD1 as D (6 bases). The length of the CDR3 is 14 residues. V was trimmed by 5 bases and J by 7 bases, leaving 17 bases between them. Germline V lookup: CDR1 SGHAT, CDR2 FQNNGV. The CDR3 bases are TGTGCCAGCAGCCCGGGGGGCCAAAGGGGTGGCTACACCTTC. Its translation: CASSPGGQRGGYTF.

The CDR3 spells CASSPGRWNSPLHF. For the CDR3, the DNA is TGTGCCAGCTCGCCGGGACGGTGGAATTCACCCCTCCACTTT. The J gene is TRBJ1-6, the V gene TRBV18; tentative D call: TRBD1 (5 bases). Germline CDR1 KGHSH, CDR2 LQKENI. Trimming removed 6 bases at V and 7 bases at J, with 13 bases between. The CDR3 sequence is 14 residues long.

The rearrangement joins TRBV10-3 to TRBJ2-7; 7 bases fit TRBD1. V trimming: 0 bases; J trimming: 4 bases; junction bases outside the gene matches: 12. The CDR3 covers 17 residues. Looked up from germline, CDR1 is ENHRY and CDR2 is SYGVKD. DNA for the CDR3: TGTGCCATCAGTGAGTCGAGTCCCCGGGACAGAGGGTACGAGCAGTACTTC. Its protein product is CAISESSPRDRGYEQYF.

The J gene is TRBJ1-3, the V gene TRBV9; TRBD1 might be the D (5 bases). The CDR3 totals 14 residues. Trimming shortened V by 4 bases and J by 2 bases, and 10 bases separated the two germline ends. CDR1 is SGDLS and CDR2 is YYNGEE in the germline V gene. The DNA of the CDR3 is TGTGCCAGCAGCCTAGGACAAGCTGGAAACACCATATATTTT. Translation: CASSLGQAGNTIYF.

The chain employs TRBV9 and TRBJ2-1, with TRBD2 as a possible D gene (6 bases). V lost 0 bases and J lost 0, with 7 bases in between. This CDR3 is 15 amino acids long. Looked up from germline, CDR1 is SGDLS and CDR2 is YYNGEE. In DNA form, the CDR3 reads TGTGCCAGCAGCGTAGCGGAGGGCTCCTACAATGAGCAGTTCTTC. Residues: CASSVAEGSYNEQFF.

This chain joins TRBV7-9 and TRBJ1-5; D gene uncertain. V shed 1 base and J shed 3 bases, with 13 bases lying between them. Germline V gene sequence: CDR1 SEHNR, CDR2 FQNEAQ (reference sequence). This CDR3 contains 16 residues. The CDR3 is CASSLDRTDPNQPQHF. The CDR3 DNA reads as TGTGCCAGCAGCTTAGATAGGACGGACCCCAATCAGCCCCAGCATTTT.

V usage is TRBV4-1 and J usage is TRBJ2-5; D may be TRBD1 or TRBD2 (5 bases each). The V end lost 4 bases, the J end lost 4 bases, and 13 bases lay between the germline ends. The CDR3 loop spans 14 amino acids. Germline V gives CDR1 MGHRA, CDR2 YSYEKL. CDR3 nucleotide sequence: TGCGCCAGCAGCCCCGGGACCTGGGGAGAGACCCAGTACTTC. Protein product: CASSPGTWGETQYF.

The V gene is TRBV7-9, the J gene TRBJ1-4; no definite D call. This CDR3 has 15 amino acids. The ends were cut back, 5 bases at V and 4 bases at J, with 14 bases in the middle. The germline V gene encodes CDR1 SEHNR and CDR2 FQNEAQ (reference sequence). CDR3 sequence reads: CASSEPAGINEKLFF. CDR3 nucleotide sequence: TGTGCCAGCAGCGAGCCCGCCGGAATTAATGAAAAACTGTTTTTT. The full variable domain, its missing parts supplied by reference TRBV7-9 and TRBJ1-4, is DTGVSQNPRHKITKRGQNVTFRCDPISEHNRLYWYRQTLGQGPEFLTYFQNEAQLEKSRLLSDRFSAERPKGSFSTLEIQRTEQGDSAMYLCASSEPAGINEKLFFGSGTQLSVL.

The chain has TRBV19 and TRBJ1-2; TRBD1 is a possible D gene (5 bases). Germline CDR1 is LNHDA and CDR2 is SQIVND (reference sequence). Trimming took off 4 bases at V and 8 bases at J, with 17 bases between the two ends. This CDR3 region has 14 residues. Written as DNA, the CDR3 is TGTGCCAGTAGTACCCAACAGGAGCGAAGGGGCTACACCTTC. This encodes CASSTQQERRGYTF.

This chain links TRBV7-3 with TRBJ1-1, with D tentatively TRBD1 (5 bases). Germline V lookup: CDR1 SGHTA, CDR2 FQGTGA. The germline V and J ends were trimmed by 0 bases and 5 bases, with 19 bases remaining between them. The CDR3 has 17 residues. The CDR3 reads CASSLTRLGAGRTEAFF. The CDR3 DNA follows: TGTGCCAGCAGCTTAACTAGGTTAGGGGCAGGGAGGACTGAAGCTTTCTTT.

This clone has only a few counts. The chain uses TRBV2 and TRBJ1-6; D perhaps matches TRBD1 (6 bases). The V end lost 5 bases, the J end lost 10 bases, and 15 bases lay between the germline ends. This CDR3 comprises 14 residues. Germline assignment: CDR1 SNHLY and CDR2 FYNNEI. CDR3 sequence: CASSPRGGRSPLHF. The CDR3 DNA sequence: TGTGCCAGCAGTCCCCGAGGGGGACGGTCACCCCTCCACTTT.

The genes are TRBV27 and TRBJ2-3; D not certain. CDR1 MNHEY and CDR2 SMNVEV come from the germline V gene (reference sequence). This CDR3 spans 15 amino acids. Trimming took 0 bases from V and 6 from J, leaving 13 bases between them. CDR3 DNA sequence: TGTGCCAGCAGTTTATCGCGTCTCCCCGGGGATACGCAGTATTTT. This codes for CASSLSRLPGDTQYF.

CDR3 bases: TGTGCCAGCAGCCTATTAGCGGGAGGACAAAATACGCAGTATTTT. Protein product: CASSLLAGGQNTQYF. The chain couples TRBV7-6 to TRBJ2-3, with 10 positions matching TRBD2. The V segment lost 5 bases and the J segment 7 bases; nucleotides outside the gene matches: 9. This CDR3 contains 15 residues. Per germline, CDR1 SGHVS and CDR2 FNYEAQ.

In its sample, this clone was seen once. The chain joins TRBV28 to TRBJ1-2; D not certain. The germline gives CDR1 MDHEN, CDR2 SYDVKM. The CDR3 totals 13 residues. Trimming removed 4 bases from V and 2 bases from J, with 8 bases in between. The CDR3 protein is CASSWSQNYGYTF. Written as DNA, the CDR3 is TGTGCCAGCAGTTGGAGTCAGAACTATGGCTACACCTTC.

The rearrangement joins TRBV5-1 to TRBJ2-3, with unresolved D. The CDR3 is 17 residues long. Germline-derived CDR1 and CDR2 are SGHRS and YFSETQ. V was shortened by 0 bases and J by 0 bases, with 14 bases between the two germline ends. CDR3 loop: CASSLAVGMLSTDTQYF. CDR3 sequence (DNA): TGCGCCAGCAGCTTGGCAGTAGGGATGCTTAGCACAGATACGCAGTATTTT.

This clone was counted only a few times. Here the CDR3 DNA reads TGTGCCAGCAGGACTAGCGGGAGGAATGAGCAGTTCTTC. Its protein is CASRTSGRNEQFF. The V call is TRBV25-1, the J call TRBJ2-1; 13 bases match TRBD2. The CDR3 spans 13 residues. Trimming cost V 6 bases and J 7 bases; bases outside gene matches: 0. Germline CDR1 reads MGHDK; CDR2 reads SYGVNS.

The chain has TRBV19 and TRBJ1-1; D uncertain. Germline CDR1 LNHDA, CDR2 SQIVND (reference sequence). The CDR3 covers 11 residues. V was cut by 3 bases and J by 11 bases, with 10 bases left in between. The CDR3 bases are TGTGCCAGTAGTATCCGTCTCTCTGCTTTCTTT. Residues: CASSIRLSAFF.

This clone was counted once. The CDR3 reads CASRLRGGELFF. CDR3 bases: TGTGCCAGCAGGCTGCGGGGCGGGGAGCTGTTTTTT. This chain uses TRBV12-3 or TRBV12-4 with TRBJ2-2; D may be TRBD2 (6 bases). Trimming cost V 6 bases and J 7 bases, with 9 bases left between them. This CDR3 has 12 residues.

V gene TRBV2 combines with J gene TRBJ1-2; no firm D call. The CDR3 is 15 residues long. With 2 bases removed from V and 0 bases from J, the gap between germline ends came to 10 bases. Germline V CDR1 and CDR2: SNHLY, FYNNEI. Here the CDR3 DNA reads TGTGCCAGCAGTGAAACCGTTTCGTCTAACTATGGCTACACCTTC. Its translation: CASSETVSSNYGYTF.

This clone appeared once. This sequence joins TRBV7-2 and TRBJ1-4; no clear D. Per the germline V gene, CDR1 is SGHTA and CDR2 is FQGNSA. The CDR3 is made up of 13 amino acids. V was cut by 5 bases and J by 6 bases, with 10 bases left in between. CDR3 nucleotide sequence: TGTGCCAGCAGCCCGACAAAGGATGAAAAACTGTTTTTT. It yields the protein CASSPTKDEKLFF.

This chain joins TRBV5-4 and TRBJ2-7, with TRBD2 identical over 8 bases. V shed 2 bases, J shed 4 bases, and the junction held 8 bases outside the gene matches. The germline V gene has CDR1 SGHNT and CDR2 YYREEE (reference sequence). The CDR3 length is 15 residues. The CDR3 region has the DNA TGTGCCAGCAGCTTCGGGCTAGCGGGTGAATACGAGCAGTACTTC. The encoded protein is CASSFGLAGEYEQYF. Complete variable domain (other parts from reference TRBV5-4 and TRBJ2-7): ETGVTQSPTHLIKTRGQQVTLRCSSQSGHNTVSWYQQALGQGPQFIFQYYREEENGRGNFPPRFSGLQFPNYSSELNVNALELDDSALYLCASSFGLAGEYEQYFGPGTRLTVT.

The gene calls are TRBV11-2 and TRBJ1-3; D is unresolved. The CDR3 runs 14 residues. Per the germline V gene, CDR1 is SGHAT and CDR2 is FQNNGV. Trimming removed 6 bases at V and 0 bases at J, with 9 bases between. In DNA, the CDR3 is TGTGCCAGCAGAGCCAGGAGCTCTGGAAACACCATATATTTT. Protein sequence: CASRARSSGNTIYF.

The CDR3 loop is CASSVRDFSNEQFF. The CDR3 region has the DNA TGTGCCAGCAGCGTCCGGGACTTCTCCAATGAGCAGTTCTTC. V gene TRBV9 combines with J gene TRBJ2-1; tentative D call: TRBD2 (6 bases). The CDR3 has 14 amino acids. Trimming pared 2 bases from V and 6 bases from J, leaving 12 bases between. Germline V gene sequence: CDR1 SGDLS, CDR2 YYNGEE. The complete variable domain, with remaining parts taken from reference TRBV9 and TRBJ2-1, reads DSGVTQTPKHLITATGQRVTLRCSPRSGDLSVYWYQQSLDQGLQFLIQYYNGEERAKGNILERFSAQQFPDLHSELNLSSLELGDSALYFCASSVRDFSNEQFFGPGTRLTVL.

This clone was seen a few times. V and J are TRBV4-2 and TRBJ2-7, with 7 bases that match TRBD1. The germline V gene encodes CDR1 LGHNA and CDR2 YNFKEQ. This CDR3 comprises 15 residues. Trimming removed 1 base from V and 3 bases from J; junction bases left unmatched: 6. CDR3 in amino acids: CASSQVFRDSYEQYF. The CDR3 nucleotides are TGTGCCAGCAGCCAAGTTTTCCGGGACAGCTACGAGCAGTACTTC.

The CDR3 DNA is TGTGCCAGCAGCCAAGAACCACCCGGGACAGCCTGGGGTTCACCCCTCCACTTT. Amino acids: CASSQEPPGTAWGSPLHF. J is TRBJ1-6 and V is TRBV4-2; 7 nucleotides match TRBD1. The V segment lost 0 bases and the J segment 9 bases; nucleotides outside the gene matches: 14. The length of the CDR3 is 18 residues. Germline V gene sequence: CDR1 LGHNA, CDR2 YNFKEQ.

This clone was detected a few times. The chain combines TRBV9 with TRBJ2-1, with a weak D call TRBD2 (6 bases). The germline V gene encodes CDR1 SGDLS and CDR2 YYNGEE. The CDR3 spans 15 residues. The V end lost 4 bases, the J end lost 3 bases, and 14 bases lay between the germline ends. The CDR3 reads CASSRDGGGYNEQFF. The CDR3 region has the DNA TGTGCCAGCAGCCGCGATGGGGGAGGCTACAATGAGCAGTTCTTC.